This T cell receptor beta chain was sequenced during a study of beta chain features in type 1 diabetes. Looking at the study overall: Examination covered almost 110,000,000 sorted cells spanning all samples.

Study outcomes and limitations: VDJ junctions from type 1 diabetes patients carried fewer insertions and larger deletions. The study notes PCR might favor shorter templates equally in patients and controls.

The entirety of the isolated RNA underwent reverse transcription, so expressed TCRB transcripts were sequenced. Profiling relied on immunoSEQ multiplex PCR, and the TCRdb table lists in-frame clones only, not all of them. Counted here are about 330,000 clones, approximately 10% occurring once; the ten biggest clones make up 0.015%. Concerning this clone itself: Its specificity is unknown.

After removal of 7 bases from V and 6 bases from J, the junction contained 11 bases not matched to a gene. The CDR3 length is 14 residues. Per germline, CDR1 MDHEN and CDR2 SYDVKM. The sequenced material came from naive CD4+ T cells from blood. This TCR was recovered from a woman in her twenties or thirties in good health. The chain has TRBV28 and TRBJ2-5; 7 bases align to TRBD2. CDR3 region: CASKWGEGLKTQYF. CDR3 coding DNA: TGTGCCAGCAAGTGGGGGGAGGGCCTGAAGACCCAGTACTTC.